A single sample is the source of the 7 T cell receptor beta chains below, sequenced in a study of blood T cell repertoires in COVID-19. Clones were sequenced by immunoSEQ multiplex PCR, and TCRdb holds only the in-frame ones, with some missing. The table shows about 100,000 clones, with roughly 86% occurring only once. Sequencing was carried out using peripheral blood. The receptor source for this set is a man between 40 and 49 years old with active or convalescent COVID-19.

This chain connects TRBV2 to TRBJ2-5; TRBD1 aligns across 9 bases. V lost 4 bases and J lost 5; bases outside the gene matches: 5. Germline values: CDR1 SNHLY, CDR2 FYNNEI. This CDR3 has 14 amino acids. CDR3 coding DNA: TGTGCCAGCAGTGGCACAGGGGGCAAGGAGACCCAGTACTTC. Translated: CASSGTGGKETQYF.

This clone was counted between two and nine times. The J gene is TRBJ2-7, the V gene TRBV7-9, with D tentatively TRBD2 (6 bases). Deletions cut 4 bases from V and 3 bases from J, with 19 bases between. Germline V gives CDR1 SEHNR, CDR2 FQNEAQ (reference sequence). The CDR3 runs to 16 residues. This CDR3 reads CASSSPRDSLSYEQYF. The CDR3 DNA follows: TGTGCCAGCAGCTCGCCCCGGGACTCCCTCAGCTACGAGCAGTACTTC.

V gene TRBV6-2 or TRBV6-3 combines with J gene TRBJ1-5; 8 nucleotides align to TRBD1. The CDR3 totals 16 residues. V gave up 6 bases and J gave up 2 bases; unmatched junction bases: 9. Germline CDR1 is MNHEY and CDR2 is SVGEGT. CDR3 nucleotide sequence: TGTGCCAGCAGCCACCGGGACAGGTTGGGCAATCAGCCCCAGCATTTT. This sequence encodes CASSHRDRLGNQPQHF.

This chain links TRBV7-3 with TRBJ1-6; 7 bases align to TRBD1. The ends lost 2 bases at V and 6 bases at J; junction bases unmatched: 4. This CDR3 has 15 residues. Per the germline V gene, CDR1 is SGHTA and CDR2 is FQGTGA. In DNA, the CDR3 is TGTGCCAGCAGCTTAGGTACAGGGGTTAATTCACCCCTCCACTTT. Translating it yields CASSLGTGVNSPLHF.

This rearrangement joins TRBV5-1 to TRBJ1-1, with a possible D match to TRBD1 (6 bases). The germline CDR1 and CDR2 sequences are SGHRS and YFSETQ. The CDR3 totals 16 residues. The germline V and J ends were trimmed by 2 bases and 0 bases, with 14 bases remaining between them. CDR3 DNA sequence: TGCGCCAGCAGCTTTACAGGGCCTACCATGAACACTGAAGCTTTCTTT. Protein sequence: CASSFTGPTMNTEAFF.

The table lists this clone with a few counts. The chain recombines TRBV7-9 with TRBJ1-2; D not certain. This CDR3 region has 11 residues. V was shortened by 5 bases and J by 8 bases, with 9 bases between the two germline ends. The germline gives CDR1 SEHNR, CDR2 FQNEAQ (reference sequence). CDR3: CASSPGVGYTF. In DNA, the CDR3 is TGTGCCAGCAGCCCGGGTGTGGGCTACACCTTC. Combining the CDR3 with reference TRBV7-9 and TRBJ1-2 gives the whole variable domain DTGVSQNPRHKITKRGQNVTFRCDPISEHNRLYWYRQTLGQGPEFLTYFQNEAQLEKSRLLSDRFSAERPKGSFSTLEIQRTEQGDSAMYLCASSPGVGYTFGSGTRLTVV.

The CDR3 here is CASSQALNGGRGSIGGELFF. In DNA form, the CDR3 reads TGCGCCAGCAGCCAAGCGCTTAACGGCGGGCGGGGGTCTATTGGCGGGGAGCTGTTTTTT. The V and J genes are TRBV4-1 and TRBJ2-2; 7 bases line up with TRBD2. After removal of 1 base from V and 7 bases from J, the junction contained 21 bases not matched to a gene. The germline CDR1 and CDR2 sequences are MGHRA and YSYEKL. The CDR3 contains 20 residues.